Below are 17 T cell receptor beta chains sequenced from a single sample in a study of regulatory T cells in long-lasting Graves disease. Both iRepertoire HTBI primers and Arm-PCR of CDR3 regions were used to build the TCR beta libraries. MiXCR was run by TCRdb on the multiplex PCR reads, yielding one entry per CDR3 protein. The table shows 560,000 or so distinct CDR3 sequences, with about 15% occurring only once. The time point denotes: newly diagnosed GD, antithyroid drugs for less than 3 months. The TCR library was made from RNA that had been extracted from PBMCs in TRIzol. The sample was also linked to a second study, of T cells in Graves' hyperthyroidism and ophthalmopathy.

Sequencing used peripheral blood mononuclear cells (PBMCs), obtained at new diagnosis, from a patient treated with antithyroid drugs. These receptors were obtained from a man younger than 35 with Graves disease.

As for this clonotype: A much larger clone is a single base away; this may be a read error. The chain has TRBV7-2 and TRBJ1-2, with D possibly matching TRBD1 (5 bases). Germline loops: CDR1 SGHTA, CDR2 FQGNSA. The germline V and J ends were trimmed by 1 base and 3 bases, with 12 bases remaining between them. The CDR3 is 15 amino acids. This CDR3 is CASSLGHRSDYGYTF. DNA for the CDR3: TGTGCCAGCAGCTTAGGGCACAGGAGCGACTATGGCTACACCTTC. Together with reference TRBV7-2 and TRBJ1-2, the CDR3 gives the full variable domain: GAGVSQSPSNKVTEKGKDVELRCDPISGHTALYWYRQSLGQGLEFLIYFQGNSAPDKSGLPSDRFSAERTGGSVSTLTIQRTQQEDSAVYLCASSLGHRSDYGYTFGSGTRLTVV.

At least ten counts were recorded for this clonotype. The V gene is TRBV5-1, the J gene TRBJ2-7, with 9 bases matching TRBD1. The CDR3 length is 15 residues. The V segment lost 3 bases and the J segment 5 bases; nucleotides outside the gene matches: 9. Germline assignment: CDR1 SGHRS and CDR2 YFSETQ. CDR3 DNA: TGCGCCAGCAGCTGGACCGGGACAGGGCGCGACGAGCAGTACTTC. It encodes CASSWTGTGRDEQYF. Full variable domain (missing parts from reference TRBV5-1 and TRBJ2-7): KAGVTQTPRYLIKTRGQQVTLSCSPISGHRSVSWYQQTPGQGLQFLFEYFSETQRNKGNFPGRFSGRQFSNSRSEMNVSTLELGDSALYLCASSWTGTGRDEQYFGPGTRLTVT.

This clonotype was seen a few times. J is TRBJ2-7 and V is TRBV7-9; 8 nucleotides line up with TRBD2. CDR1 and CDR2 from the germline V gene are SEHNR and FQNEAQ (reference sequence). This CDR3 is built from 15 residues. Unmatched junction bases numbered 12, after V lost 0 bases and J lost 11 bases. Written as DNA, the CDR3 is TGTGCCAGCAGCTTAGCCGGCTCACTAGCGGAAGCGAAGTACTTC. Residues: CASSLAGSLAEAKYF.

The chain couples TRBV19 to TRBJ2-7; D may be TRBD1 (7 bases). CDR3 size: 15 residues. Trimming removed 3 bases at V and 0 bases at J, with 12 bases between. Per the germline V gene, CDR1 is LNHDA and CDR2 is SQIVND (reference sequence). CDR3 nucleotide sequence: TGTGCCAGTAGTATCGCGGGACAGAGCTCCTACGAGCAGTACTTC. Translating it yields CASSIAGQSSYEQYF.

This clonotype was detected only a few times. The chain combines TRBV5-4 with TRBJ2-5, with D hard to call. With 0 bases removed from V and 5 bases from J, the gap between germline ends came to 11 bases. The CDR3 has 14 residues. The V gene's germline CDR1 is SGHNT and CDR2 YYREEE (reference sequence). CDR3 amino acids: CASSLDRSDETQYF. CDR3 nucleotide sequence: TGTGCCAGCAGCTTGGACCGATCGGACGAGACCCAGTACTTC. Together with reference TRBV5-4 and TRBJ2-5, the CDR3 gives the full variable domain: ETGVTQSPTHLIKTRGQQVTLRCSSQSGHNTVSWYQQALGQGPQFIFQYYREEENGRGNFPPRFSGLQFPNYSSELNVNALELDDSALYLCASSLDRSDETQYFGPGTRLLVL.

Many counts were recorded for this clonotype. This chain uses TRBV7-6 with TRBJ2-7; no firm D call. Trimming stripped 6 bases from V and 2 bases from J, with 11 bases between. This CDR3 spans 13 amino acids. Germline CDR1 SGHVS, CDR2 FNYEAQ. The chain's CDR3 is CASSYGETYEQYF. CDR3 sequence (DNA): TGTGCCAGCAGTTATGGGGAAACCTACGAGCAGTACTTC.

In its sample, this clonotype was seen many times. The chain is built from TRBV28 and TRBJ2-1; the match to TRBD1 covers 8 bases. Looked up from germline, CDR1 is MDHEN and CDR2 is SYDVKM. J was trimmed by 10 bases and V by 4 bases; bases with no gene match: 9. CDR3 length: 14 residues. The CDR3 region is CASSYPDRVGEQFF. For the CDR3, the DNA is TGTGCCAGCAGTTACCCGGACAGGGTAGGCGAGCAGTTCTTC.

This clonotype was counted at least ten times. The genes are TRBV6-1 and TRBJ2-7, with TRBD1 matching over 11 bases. The germline V gene encodes CDR1 MNHNS and CDR2 SASEGT. V shed 7 bases and J 5 bases; nucleotides not matched to a gene: 10. The CDR3 has 15 residues. The CDR3 sequence is CASTLGTGGIHEQYF. The CDR3 coding sequence is TGTGCCAGCACCCTGGGGACAGGGGGAATTCACGAGCAGTACTTC.

Many counts were recorded for this clonotype. The rearrangement joins TRBV24-1 to TRBJ2-1, with D possibly being TRBD1 or TRBD2 (5 bases each). This CDR3 has 15 residues. Trimming removed 3 bases from V and 7 bases from J, with 15 bases in between. Germline V CDR1 and CDR2: KGHDR, SFDVKD. The CDR3 DNA sequence: TGTGCCACCAGTGATCCAGGGACCAGCGGTAATGAGCAGTTCTTC. It is translated as CATSDPGTSGNEQFF.

As concerns this clonotype: A far larger clone is one nucleotide away, so this likely arose from a read error. The chain has TRBV7-3 and TRBJ2-1; 9 bases are shared with TRBD2. V trimming: 2 bases; J trimming: 10 bases; junction bases outside the gene matches: 6. Germline loops: CDR1 SGHTA, CDR2 FQGTGA. This CDR3 has 14 residues. In DNA, the CDR3 is TGTGCCAGCAGCTTACAAGCGGGAGGAGGCGAGCAGTTCTTC. This sequence encodes CASSLQAGGGEQFF.

This clonotype was recorded at least ten times. The chain is built from TRBV28 and TRBJ2-5; TRBD1 aligns across 8 bases. Trimming cost V 4 bases and J 0 bases; bases outside gene matches: 7. Germline V gene lookup returns CDR1 MDHEN and CDR2 SYDVKM. The CDR3 totals 16 residues. The CDR3: CASSSRTGNYQETQYF. The CDR3 DNA follows: TGTGCCAGCAGTTCCCGGACAGGGAATTACCAAGAGACCCAGTACTTC.

This clonotype was seen repeatedly, ten times or more. This chain connects TRBV29-1 to TRBJ1-1, with 8 bases aligning to TRBD1. The CDR3 consists of 15 residues. Germline assignment: CDR1 SQVTM and CDR2 ANQGSEA. Trimming removed 6 bases from V and 8 bases from J; junction bases left unmatched: 17. The CDR3 region has the DNA TGCAGCGTGCGACAGGGGAATTCGGGCCACGAAGAAGCTTTCTTT. Translating gives CSVRQGNSGHEEAFF.

This clonotype was seen more than once but under ten times. The rearrangement joins TRBV7-9 to TRBJ2-5; 7 nucleotides agree with TRBD1. This CDR3 has 20 residues. The V gene end was trimmed by 6 bases and the J gene end by 3 bases; junction bases not matched to a gene: 25. Looked up from germline, CDR1 is SEHNR and CDR2 is FQNEAQ (reference sequence). The CDR3, as DNA: TGTGCCAGCAGTTGGATCCTTAGAGGGGGCTCACAGGAAGCGAAAGAGACCCAGTACTTC. It is translated as CASSWILRGGSQEAKETQYF.

This clonotype has a count of ten or more. This chain links TRBV28 with TRBJ2-3; D is unclear. Per germline, CDR1 MDHEN and CDR2 SYDVKM. The CDR3 has 21 amino acids. The ends were cut back, 6 bases at V and 1 base at J, with 32 bases in the middle. CDR3 sequence reads: CASSNHLDLVRSLLGTDTQYF. In DNA, the CDR3 is TGTGCCAGCAGCAATCACTTAGATTTGGTGCGCTCCCTACTCGGCACAGATACGCAGTATTTT.

This clonotype was detected a few times. The genes are TRBV20-1 and TRBJ2-3; 13 bases align to TRBD2. The V and J ends lost 4 bases and 6 bases, in that order; junction bases with no gene match: 7. This CDR3 comprises 15 residues. The germline CDR1 and CDR2 sequences are DFQATT and SNEGSKA (reference sequence). The CDR3 spells CSAIRTSGGGDTQYF. The CDR3 nucleotides are TGCAGTGCTATAAGGACTAGCGGGGGAGGGGATACGCAGTATTTT.

In its sample, this clonotype was seen many times. The V call is TRBV6-1, the J call TRBJ2-5, with 7 bases that match TRBD1. V shed 7 bases, J shed 5 bases, and the junction held 10 bases outside the gene matches. CDR1 and CDR2 from the germline V gene are MNHNS and SASEGT. The CDR3 length is 14 residues. The CDR3 sequence is CASTKQGYRETQYF. CDR3 nucleotides: TGTGCCAGCACAAAACAGGGGTACCGGGAGACCCAGTACTTC.

This clonotype has a count of ten or more. The chain has TRBV5-6 and TRBJ2-5, with D uncertain. From germline, CDR1 is SGHDT and CDR2 YYEEEE. Trimming removed 4 bases at V and 2 bases at J, with 12 bases between. This CDR3 has 14 residues. The CDR3 DNA reads TGTGCCAGCAGCCCCACGGACCGACAAGAGACCCAGTACTTC. It translates to CASSPTDRQETQYF.